This record looks at one T cell receptor beta chain sequence and its context. Trimming left V 7 bases short and J 3 bases short, with 6 bases between. This CDR3 is built from 11 residues. Germline V gene sequence: CDR1 SEHNR, CDR2 FQNEAQ (reference sequence). This record comes from a study of blood T cell repertoires in COVID-19. Libraries were prepared by immunoSEQ multiplex PCR; TCRdb keeps only in-frame clonotypes and omits some of them. In the table there are some 400,000 clones, over 85% of which are singletons. Adults between roughly 18 and 95 years of age took part from more than 20 US areas. Allocation to cohorts depended on clinical history reported by the participants. In Cohort 3, a recovered donor had either two negative PCRs, clearance, or symptom resolution.

The specimen was PBMCs or T cells enriched from blood (not recorded which). V usage is TRBV7-9 and J usage is TRBJ1-1; the D is unclear. The clonotype comes from a woman in her 30s who had recovered from COVID-19. CDR3 sequence reads: CASTPDTEAFF. CDR3 in DNA: TGTGCCAGCACCCCAGACACTGAAGCTTTCTTT.